The 30 T cell receptor beta chains reported below all come from one sample, sequenced in a study of patients and donors after allogeneic stem cell transplantation. MiXCR, applied by TCRdb to the RT-PCR reads, yields one record per CDR3 protein. The table includes about 40,000 distinct CDR3 sequences, 25% to 35% detected once. Sequenced: blood, either unsorted or a sorted T cell fraction (not recorded which). These TCRs come from a human donor who was either an allogeneic HSCT recipient or a stem cell or donor lymphocyte infusion donor (not recorded which). It is not recorded whose cells these are; they may come from a transplant donor.

This chain connects TRBV5-1 to TRBJ2-3, with D hard to call. The CDR3 totals 15 residues. Germline V gene lookup returns CDR1 SGHRS and CDR2 YFSETQ. V lost 0 bases, J lost 2 bases, and 10 bases lay in between. In DNA, the CDR3 is TGCGCCAGCAGCTTGGCGAGCAGCGCCACAGATACGCAGTATTTT. Residues: CASSLASSATDTQYF.

V and J are TRBV18 and TRBJ2-3; TRBD2 is a possible D gene (6 bases). Per germline, CDR1 KGHSH and CDR2 LQKENI. CDR3 length: 18 amino acids. V shed 3 bases and J shed 2 bases, with 21 bases lying between them. The CDR3 DNA reads as TGTGCCAGCTCACCCCGGGGAGGCCGGGGCAGAGCCACAGATACGCAGTATTTT. Translating gives CASSPRGGRGRATDTQYF.

This clonotype was recorded at least ten times. The chain joins TRBV28 to TRBJ1-3, with TRBD1 identical over 7 bases. Trimming took 6 bases from V and 2 from J; bases not matched to a gene: 7. Germline V gene sequence: CDR1 MDHEN, CDR2 SYDVKM. CDR3 length equals 15 residues. CDR3 region: CASSQGQSAGNTIYF. The DNA of the CDR3 is TGTGCCAGCAGCCAGGGACAGTCAGCTGGAAACACCATATATTTT.

The sample holds many counts of this clonotype. This chain uses TRBV5-1 with TRBJ1-1; TRBD1 is a possible D gene (5 bases). V was cut by 0 bases and J by 5 bases, with 11 bases left in between. Germline loops: CDR1 SGHRS, CDR2 YFSETQ. The CDR3 consists of 14 residues. Here the CDR3 DNA reads TGCGCCAGCAGCTTGGACATGGGGCTTACTGAAGCTTTCTTT. This codes for CASSLDMGLTEAFF.

The chain carries TRBV12-3 or TRBV12-4 and TRBJ2-2; D gene uncertain. The CDR3 sequence is 13 residues long. Between the trimmed V and J ends, which lost 0 bases and 3 bases, there was a span of 2 bases. The CDR3 region is CASSLADTGELFF. CDR3 bases: TGTGCCAGCAGTTTAGCGGACACCGGGGAGCTGTTTTTT.

This chain uses TRBV25-1 with TRBJ1-2; D gene unclear. Germline V gene sequence: CDR1 MGHDK, CDR2 SYGVNS. The CDR3 is made up of 13 amino acids. V dropped 2 bases and J dropped 4 bases, with 8 bases sitting between them. CDR3 coding DNA: TGTGCCAGCAGTGAAGACCGAAGCTATGGCTACACCTTC. Encoded protein: CASSEDRSYGYTF.

The gene calls are TRBV5-6 and TRBJ1-4; D remains unclear. Per the germline V gene, CDR1 is SGHDT and CDR2 is YYEEEE. The germline V and J ends were trimmed by 2 bases and 6 bases, with 11 bases remaining between them. The CDR3 is made up of 14 amino acids. The CDR3 reads CASSFRGTDEKLFF. DNA of the CDR3: TGTGCCAGCAGCTTCCGCGGTACGGATGAAAAACTGTTTTTT.

The chain is built from TRBV5-1 and TRBJ1-1; D gene unclear. The CDR3 is 14 amino acids. Trimming shortened V by 4 bases and J by 0 bases, and 10 bases separated the two germline ends. Germline V gene lookup returns CDR1 SGHRS and CDR2 YFSETQ. The CDR3 DNA reads as TGCGCCAGCAGCCGGCCCGGTATGAACACTGAAGCTTTCTTT. This sequence encodes CASSRPGMNTEAFF.

This clonotype turned up a few times. This rearrangement joins TRBV28 to TRBJ1-5; 7 bases fit TRBD1. Germline CDR1 and CDR2: MDHEN and SYDVKM. The CDR3 spans 15 residues. The junction had 11 bases not matched to a gene; V was cut back by 6 bases and J by 6 bases. The CDR3 coding sequence is TGTGCCAGCAGATACTACAGGGGCGGAATTCAGCCCCAGCATTTT. Protein product: CASRYYRGGIQPQHF.

V usage is TRBV4-1 and J usage is TRBJ2-2; weak D call: TRBD1 (6 bases). The germline V gene has CDR1 MGHRA and CDR2 YSYEKL. The V and J ends lost 4 bases and 0 bases respectively, with 12 bases between them. The CDR3 extends over 16 amino acids. CDR3 nucleotide sequence: TGCGCCAGCAGCCGGGAGAGACAGGCGAACACCGGGGAGCTGTTTTTT. Amino acid sequence: CASSRERQANTGELFF.

There are a few counts of this clonotype. The chain carries TRBV7-2 and TRBJ1-1; D possibly corresponds to TRBD1 (6 bases). The CDR3 has 14 amino acids. The germline gives CDR1 SGHTA, CDR2 FQGNSA. V lost 6 bases, J lost 1 base, and 12 bases lay in between. CDR3 in DNA: TGTGCCAGCAGGGGAGGGACATGGAACACTGAAGCTTTCTTT. This encodes CASRGGTWNTEAFF.

The chain couples TRBV12-3 or TRBV12-4 to TRBJ2-3; D gene ambiguous. V shed 3 bases and J shed 0 bases, with 10 bases lying between them. This CDR3 region has 15 residues. The CDR3 protein is CASSFRQRSTDTQYF. The DNA of the CDR3 is TGTGCCAGCAGTTTCAGGCAGAGAAGCACAGATACGCAGTATTTT.

This CDR3 is CASSPPGQYGYTF. CDR3 DNA: TGTGCCAGCAGCCCGCCGGGTCAATATGGCTACACCTTC. V is TRBV7-2 and J is TRBJ1-2; no definite D call. V lost 5 bases to trimming and J lost 5 bases, with 12 bases between them. The CDR3 is made up of 13 amino acids. Per the germline V gene, CDR1 is SGHTA and CDR2 is FQGNSA.

In this sample, this clonotype turned up many times. This sequence joins TRBV12-3 or TRBV12-4 and TRBJ1-1; no firm D call. Trimming pared 6 bases from V and 3 bases from J, leaving 8 bases between. The CDR3 has 12 amino acids. CDR3 sequence reads: CASREQDTEAFF. The CDR3 DNA reads as TGTGCCAGCAGAGAGCAGGACACTGAAGCTTTCTTT.

The V call is TRBV25-1, the J call TRBJ1-2; D is ambiguous. Germline CDR1 is MGHDK and CDR2 is SYGVNS. Trimming cost V 5 bases and J 1 base, with 14 bases left between them. The CDR3 extends over 15 amino acids. CDR3: CASSFHSGGNYGYTF. DNA of the CDR3: TGTGCCAGCAGTTTTCACAGTGGTGGTAACTATGGCTACACCTTC.

The CDR3 region is CASSQEARSLDNSPLHF. CDR3 bases: TGCGCCAGCAGCCAAGAAGCCAGGTCGTTGGATAATTCACCCCTCCACTTT. J is TRBJ1-6 and V is TRBV4-3, with D uncertain. CDR3 length equals 17 residues. Germline CDR1 and CDR2: LGHNA and YSLEER. V gave up 0 bases and J gave up 5 bases, with 14 bases separating them.

The chain joins TRBV4-3 to TRBJ2-7; 11 nucleotides line up with TRBD1. J was trimmed by 5 bases and V by 0 bases; bases with no gene match: 6. Germline V lookup: CDR1 LGHNA, CDR2 YSLEER. The CDR3 loop spans 16 amino acids. The CDR3 DNA sequence: TGCGCCAGCAGCCAAGATTTAGGACAGGGGGCAGACGAGCAGTACTTC. Residues: CASSQDLGQGADEQYF.

This clonotype was detected a few times. This chain uses TRBV18 with TRBJ2-6, with D perhaps matching TRBD1 or TRBD2 (5 bases each). This CDR3 is built from 16 residues. V was shortened by 3 bases and J by 1 base, with 10 bases between the two germline ends. CDR1 and CDR2 from the germline V gene are KGHSH and LQKENI. CDR3 loop: CASSPRGDSGANVLTF. DNA of the CDR3: TGTGCCAGCTCACCCCGAGGGGATTCTGGGGCCAACGTCCTGACTTTC.

The rearrangement joins TRBV5-1 to TRBJ2-3; D is perhaps TRBD2 (5 bases). Trimming left V 2 bases short and J 2 bases short, with 21 bases between. The germline V gene has CDR1 SGHRS and CDR2 YFSETQ. CDR3 length: 18 residues. The CDR3 region is CASSFGMRVLEYTDTQYF. CDR3 sequence (DNA): TGCGCCAGCAGCTTTGGGATGAGGGTTCTGGAATACACAGATACGCAGTATTTT.

This clonotype was picked up many times. The rearrangement links TRBV29-1 to TRBJ1-2; TRBD1 aligns across 9 bases. Germline-derived CDR1 and CDR2 are SQVTM and ANQGSEA. V was pared by 6 bases and J by 3 bases, with 8 bases of the junction left unmatched. The CDR3 consists of 14 residues. The CDR3 DNA sequence: TGCAGCGTAGCCGGGACAGGGAGACACTATGGCTACACCTTC. Amino acids: CSVAGTGRHYGYTF.

At least ten counts were recorded for this clonotype. This chain uses TRBV12-5 with TRBJ1-3, with D unresolved. This CDR3 spans 16 amino acids. CDR1 LGHNT and CDR2 FRNRAP come from the germline V gene. V was clipped by 0 bases and J by 2 bases, with 11 bases between them. CDR3 in amino acids: CASGLVRGVTGNTIYF. CDR3 in DNA: TGTGCTAGTGGTTTGGTACGTGGGGTAACTGGAAACACCATATATTTT.

V is TRBV28 and J is TRBJ2-3; D is perhaps TRBD2 (6 bases). The CDR3 totals 15 residues. The germline V gene has CDR1 MDHEN and CDR2 SYDVKM. V gave up 2 bases and J gave up 6 bases, with 15 bases separating them. For the CDR3, the DNA is TGTGCCAGCAGTTTAATGAGCGGGTTTCGGGATACGCAGTATTTT. This codes for CASSLMSGFRDTQYF.

A few counts support this clonotype. V is TRBV6-2 or TRBV6-3 and J is TRBJ1-5; D possibly corresponds to TRBD1 (5 bases). The V end lost 2 bases, the J end lost 4 bases, and 15 bases lay between the germline ends. Germline-derived CDR1 and CDR2 are MNHEY and SVGEGT. CDR3 length: 16 residues. The CDR3 sequence: CASSYGAATSNQPQHF. The CDR3 DNA reads as TGTGCCAGCAGTTACGGGGCAGCCACCTCTAATCAGCCCCAGCATTTT.

The CDR3 is CASSLLPDRVEEKLFF. The CDR3 nucleotides are TGTGCCAGCAGCTTGTTGCCTGATCGGGTCGAAGAAAAACTGTTTTTT. This chain links TRBV11-2 with TRBJ1-4, with D unresolved. V dropped 3 bases and J dropped 8 bases, with 19 bases sitting between them. Per the germline V gene, CDR1 is SGHAT and CDR2 is FQNNGV. The CDR3 has 16 amino acids.

This chain uses TRBV11-3 with TRBJ2-1, with unresolved D. The V end lost 4 bases, the J end lost 2 bases, and 12 bases lay between the germline ends. Germline assignment: CDR1 SGHNT and CDR2 YENEEA. The CDR3 is 15 residues long. DNA for the CDR3: TGTGCCAGCAGCTCAACTTCTACGACCTACAATGAGCAGTTCTTC. The encoded protein is CASSSTSTTYNEQFF.

The V and J genes are TRBV10-3 and TRBJ2-5; the match to TRBD2 covers 9 bases. The CDR3 spans 12 residues. V gave up 10 bases and J gave up 4 bases; unmatched junction bases: 4. CDR1 ENHRY and CDR2 SYGVKD come from the germline V gene. CDR3 DNA: TGTGCCAGCGGACTAGCGCTAGAGACCCAGTACTTC. This codes for CASGLALETQYF.

At least ten counts were recorded for this clonotype. The chain couples TRBV5-6 to TRBJ1-1; 9 bases fit TRBD1. V gave up 4 bases and J gave up 1 base; unmatched junction bases: 2. The CDR3 loop spans 14 amino acids. CDR1 and CDR2 (germline): SGHDT, YYEEEE. The CDR3 loop reads CASSVGQGNTEAFF. In DNA form, the CDR3 reads TGTGCCAGCAGCGTGGGACAGGGGAACACTGAAGCTTTCTTT.

This clonotype occurred a few times. The J gene is TRBJ2-1, the V gene TRBV12-3 or TRBV12-4, with 11 bases fitting TRBD2. With V trimmed by 6 bases and J by 10 bases, 8 bases remained unmatched. CDR3 length: 14 residues. The CDR3 region has the DNA TGTGCCAGCAGGGGACTAGCGGACGTTAAAGAGCAGTTCTTC. Translation gives CASRGLADVKEQFF.

V usage is TRBV7-3 and J usage is TRBJ1-1; TRBD1 might be the D (6 bases). The V gene's germline CDR1 is SGHTA and CDR2 FQGTGA. The CDR3 spans 14 residues. V lost 5 bases, J lost 1 base, and 11 bases lay in between. CDR3 nucleotides: TGTGCCAGCAGCCCCACGACAGGGAACACTGAAGCTTTCTTT. As protein: CASSPTTGNTEAFF.

This clonotype was recorded at least ten times. The J gene is TRBJ1-2, the V gene TRBV12-3 or TRBV12-4, with D possibly TRBD1 on 5 matching bases. The CDR3 sequence is 14 residues long. Trimming shortened V by 5 bases and J by 3 bases, and 13 bases separated the two germline ends. In DNA, the CDR3 is TGTGCCAGCAGTCCAAACAGGATTCACTATGGCTACACCTTC. This codes for CASSPNRIHYGYTF.